This is a list of T cell receptor beta chains from one sample in a study of control samples from healthy donors and cancer patients. Data came from immunoSEQ multiplex PCR; TCRdb stores just in-frame clones and leaves some out. The repertoire consists of 100,000 or so clones, with 83% occurring once and the leading ten covering roughly 13%. Sequenced material: blood. All receptors come from a woman between 50 and 59 years old in good health. Each CDR3 is given with its conserved first and last residue. The D gene is left open where the match is weak. Clone size, where shown, is once, few, many, or a class for clones that have expanded.

.	TRBV28	.	TRBJ1-6	TGTGCCAGTAGGGCGTATGAAGATAATTCACCCCTCCACTTT	CASRAYEDNSPLHF
TRBD1	TRBV6-1	once	TRBJ2-5	TGTGCCAGCAGTGAACAAGGCAGGGGGCGCGTGGAGACCCAGTACTTC	CASSEQGRGRVETQYF
.	TRBV14	once	TRBJ1-2	TGTGCCAGCAGCCAAGACGCCTATGGCTACACCTTC	CASSQDAYGYTF
TRBD1	TRBV18	.	TRBJ2-7	TGTGCCAGCTCACCGGGGCCGACAGGGCGGGAGCAGTACTTC	CASSPGPTGREQYF
.	TRBV2	.	TRBJ1-1	TGTGCCAGCAGCGCCCATTGGACGAACACTGAAGCTTTCTTT	CASSAHWTNTEAFF
.	TRBV7-9	few	TRBJ2-5	TGTGCCAGCAGCCTCTCCCTAAGGGACGAGACCCAGTACTTC	CASSLSLRDETQYF
TRBD1	TRBV5-6	few	TRBJ2-7	TGTGCCAGCAGCTTGTTATCAGGACAGGGCTACGAGCAGTACTTC	CASSLLSGQGYEQYF
TRBD2	TRBV7-2	few	TRBJ2-3	TGTGCCAGCAGCTTAGAGGGGACTAGCGGGAGAGTAAATACGCAGTATTTT	CASSLEGTSGRVNTQYF
TRBD2	TRBV7-2	.	TRBJ2-5	TGTGCCAGCAGCCAGACTAGCGGGGGACGAGAGACCCAGTACTTC	CASSQTSGGRETQYF
TRBD1	TRBV9	.	TRBJ1-2	TGTGCCAGCAGCGCGGGACAGGGAGACTATGGCTACACCTTC	CASSAGQGDYGYTF
.	TRBV30	once	TRBJ2-3	TGTGCCTGGAGCCCTCCCACAGATACGCAGTATTTT	CAWSPPTDTQYF
TRBD1	TRBV27	.	TRBJ1-5	TGTGCCAGCAGGGAGGGACAGGGGGGCAATCAGCCCCAGCATTTT	CASREGQGGNQPQHF
.	TRBV6-6	.	TRBJ1-5	TGTGCCAGCAGCCCCCGACAGAACAATCAGCCCCAGCATTTT	CASSPRQNNQPQHF
.	TRBV28	.	TRBJ2-3	TGTGCCAGCAGTTTTAGCCCCGGCGGGTTGGTAGATACGCAGTATTTT	CASSFSPGGLVDTQYF
.	TRBV6-2/TRBV6-3	.	TRBJ1-5	TGTGCCAGCAGTTATTGGAATCAGCCCCAGCATTTT	CASSYWNQPQHF
.	TRBV30	.	TRBJ2-7	TGTGCCTGGAGAGGAACCGACATTTTGAGCTCCTACGAGCAGTACTTC	CAWRGTDILSSYEQYF
TRBD1	TRBV19	.	TRBJ2-3	TGTGCCAGTAGGAGGGACAGGGGGACAGATACGCAGTATTTT	CASRRDRGTDTQYF
.	TRBV6-4	.	TRBJ1-2	TGTGCCAGCAGTGACAGCCAGGGGCATGGCTACACCTTC	CASSDSQGHGYTF
.	TRBV2	.	TRBJ1-1	TGTGCCAGCAGTGAAAATAAGCCGAACACTGAAGCTTTCTTT	CASSENKPNTEAFF
.	TRBV6-1	.	TRBJ1-1	TGTGCCAGCAGTGAAACCAGTGACACTGAAGCTTTCTTT	CASSETSDTEAFF